These 11 T cell receptor beta chains came from one sample sequenced in a study of cytomegalovirus exposure and HLA in healthy donors. PCR used 60 Vbeta primers and 13 Jbeta primers. TCRdb keeps only in-frame clones here, not all; method: immunoSEQ multiplex PCR. The table has 130,000 or so clones, approximately 78% seen once. The sequencing input was PBMCs. These TCRs come from a woman aged 50 to 60 in good health and CMV-seropositive.

The J gene is TRBJ2-4, the V gene TRBV7-9, with D possibly being TRBD2 (6 bases). With 5 bases removed from V and 7 bases from J, the gap between germline ends came to 9 bases. This CDR3 has 12 amino acids. CDR1 and CDR2 (germline): SEHNR, FQNEAQ (reference sequence). The chain's CDR3 is CASSDRGNIQYF. DNA of the CDR3: TGTGCCAGCAGCGACCGGGGGAACATTCAGTACTTC.

This clone was detected only once. V is TRBV5-1 and J is TRBJ2-5; 10 bases line up with TRBD1. The CDR3 sequence is 16 residues long. The V gene end was trimmed by 1 base and the J gene end by 1 base; junction bases not matched to a gene: 4. The germline gives CDR1 SGHRS, CDR2 YFSETQ. The DNA for the CDR3 is TGCGCCAGCAGCTTGTGGGGACAGGGGCGCCAAGAGACCCAGTACTTC. Translation gives CASSLWGQGRQETQYF.

The chain joins TRBV10-3 to TRBJ2-1; D gene ambiguous. This CDR3 has 12 residues. V was trimmed by 7 bases and J by 6 bases, leaving 10 bases between them. Germline V gene data show CDR1 as ENHRY and CDR2 as SYGVKD. CDR3 amino acids: CAINDNFNEQFF. The CDR3 coding sequence is TGTGCCATCAATGATAACTTCAATGAGCAGTTCTTC.

V usage is TRBV18 and J usage is TRBJ1-4; the match to TRBD1 covers 8 bases. In germline, CDR1 is KGHSH, CDR2 LQKENI. There are 15 residues in the CDR3. J was trimmed by 12 bases and V by 3 bases; bases with no gene match: 12. CDR3 protein: CASSPSPDRASELFF. CDR3 DNA sequence: TGTGCCAGCTCACCTTCCCCGGACAGGGCTAGTGAACTGTTTTTT.

The V and J genes are TRBV6-4 and TRBJ2-1; tentative D call: TRBD1 (7 bases). The germline V gene has CDR1 MRHNA and CDR2 SNTAGT. The CDR3 covers 15 residues. The V gene lost 4 bases and the J gene lost 7 bases, with 17 bases spanning the gap. CDR3 bases: TGTGCCAGCAGTGTAGGTGTGGAGGGGGCTAATGAGCAGTTCTTC. Encoded protein: CASSVGVEGANEQFF.

The chain uses TRBV4-1 and TRBJ2-5, with D possibly matching TRBD2 (7 bases). The DNA end favors TRBJ2-7, so the J call may be wrong. Germline V gene sequence: CDR1 MGHRA, CDR2 YSYEKL. The CDR3 consists of 13 residues. The CDR3 region has the DNA TGCGCCAGCAGTCGGGGGGCACCCTACGAGCAGTACTTC. Protein sequence: CASSRGAPYEQYF.

This clone was counted a few times. The rearrangement links TRBV30 to TRBJ1-4; D is uncertain. This CDR3 has 11 amino acids. The V gene's germline CDR1 is GTSNPN and CDR2 SVGIG (reference sequence). Trimming pared 4 bases from V and 7 bases from J, leaving 7 bases between. CDR3 DNA: TGTGCCTGGATGAGAAGTGAAAAACTGTTTTTT. Protein sequence: CAWMRSEKLFF.

This sequence joins TRBV5-8 and TRBJ1-2; 7 nucleotides agree with TRBD1. The CDR3 is 15 residues long. Germline lookup yields CDR1 SGHTS and CDR2 YDEGEE. J gave up 4 bases and V 4 bases, and 10 bases lay outside the gene matches. The CDR3 is CASSLTGTTTYGYTF. CDR3 DNA: TGTGCCAGCAGCCTGACAGGGACCACCACCTATGGCTACACCTTC.

The chain joins TRBV6-5 to TRBJ1-3; D might be TRBD1 (6 bases). CDR1 is MNHEY, CDR2 SVGAGI, per germline. Trimming removed 7 bases at V and 1 base at J, with 11 bases between. This CDR3 has 14 residues. DNA of the CDR3: TGTGCCAGCAAGCCACAGGGTTCTGGAAACACCATATATTTT. It translates to CASKPQGSGNTIYF.

The rearrangement joins TRBV11-2 to TRBJ2-7; tentative D call: TRBD2 (6 bases). The germline V gene has CDR1 SGHAT and CDR2 FQNNGV. Trimming took off 2 bases at V and 2 bases at J, with 16 bases between the two ends. The CDR3 spans 16 residues. The CDR3 here is CASSLSGGTSTYEQYF. The CDR3 DNA is TGTGCCAGCAGCTTATCCGGGGGAACTTCTACCTACGAGCAGTACTTC. The entire variable domain, with the rest obtained from reference TRBV11-2 and TRBJ2-7, is as follows: EAGVAQSPRYKIIEKRQSVAFWCNPISGHATLYWYQQILGQGPKLLIQFQNNGVVDDSQLPKDRFSAERLKGVDSTLKIQPAKLEDSAVYLCASSLSGGTSTYEQYFGPGTRLTVT.

V and J are TRBV27 and TRBJ2-5, with 7 bases aligning to TRBD1. Matching the DNA end better, TRBJ2-7 makes the J call doubtful. The CDR3 consists of 14 residues. Germline CDR1 MNHEY, CDR2 SMNVEV (reference sequence). As DNA, the CDR3 is TGTGCCAGCAGTCTGCACGTGACAGGGACCGAGCAGTACTTC. It specifies CASSLHVTGTEQYF.